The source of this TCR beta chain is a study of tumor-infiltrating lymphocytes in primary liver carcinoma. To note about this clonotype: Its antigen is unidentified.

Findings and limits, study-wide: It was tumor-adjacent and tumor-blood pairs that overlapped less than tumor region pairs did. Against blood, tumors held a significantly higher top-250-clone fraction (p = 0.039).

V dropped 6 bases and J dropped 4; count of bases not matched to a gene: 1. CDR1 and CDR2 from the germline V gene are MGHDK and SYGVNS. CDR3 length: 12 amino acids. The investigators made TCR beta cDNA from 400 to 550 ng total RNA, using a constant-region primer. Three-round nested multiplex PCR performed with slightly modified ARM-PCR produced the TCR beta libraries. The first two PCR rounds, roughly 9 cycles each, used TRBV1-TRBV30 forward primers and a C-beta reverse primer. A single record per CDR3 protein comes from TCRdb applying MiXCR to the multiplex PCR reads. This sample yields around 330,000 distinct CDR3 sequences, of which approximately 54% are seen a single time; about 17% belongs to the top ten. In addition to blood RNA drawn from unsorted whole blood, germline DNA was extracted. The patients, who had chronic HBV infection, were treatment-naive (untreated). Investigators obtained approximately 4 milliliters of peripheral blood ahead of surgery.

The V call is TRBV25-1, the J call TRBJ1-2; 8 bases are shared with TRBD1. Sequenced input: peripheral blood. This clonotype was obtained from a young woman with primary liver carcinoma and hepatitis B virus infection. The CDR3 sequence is CASRQGGYGYTF. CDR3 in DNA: TGTGCCAGCAGACAGGGGGGCTATGGCTACACCTTC.